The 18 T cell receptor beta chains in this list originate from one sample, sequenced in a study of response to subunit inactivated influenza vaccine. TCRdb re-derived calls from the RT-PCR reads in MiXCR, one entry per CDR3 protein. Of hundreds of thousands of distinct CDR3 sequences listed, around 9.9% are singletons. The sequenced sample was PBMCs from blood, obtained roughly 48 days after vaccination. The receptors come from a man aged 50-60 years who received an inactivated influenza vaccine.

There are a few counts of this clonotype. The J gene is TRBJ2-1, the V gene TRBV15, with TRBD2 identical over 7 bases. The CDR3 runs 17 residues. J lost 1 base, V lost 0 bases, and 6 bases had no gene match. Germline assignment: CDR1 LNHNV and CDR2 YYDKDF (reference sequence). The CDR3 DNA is TGTGCCACCAGCAGAGAACGGGGGAGGGCATCCTACAATGAGCAGTTCTTC. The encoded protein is CATSRERGRASYNEQFF.

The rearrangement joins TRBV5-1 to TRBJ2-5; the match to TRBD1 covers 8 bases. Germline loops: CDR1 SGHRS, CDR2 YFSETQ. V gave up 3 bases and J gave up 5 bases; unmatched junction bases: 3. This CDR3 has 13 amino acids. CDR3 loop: CASSSRGLETQYF. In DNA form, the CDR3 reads TGCGCCAGCAGCTCCAGGGGGCTCGAGACCCAGTACTTC.

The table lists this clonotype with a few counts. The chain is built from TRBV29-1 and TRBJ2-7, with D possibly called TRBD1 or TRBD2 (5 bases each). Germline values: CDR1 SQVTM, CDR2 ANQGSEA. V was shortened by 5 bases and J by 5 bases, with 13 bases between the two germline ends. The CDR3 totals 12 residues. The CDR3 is CSVSGTRNEQYF. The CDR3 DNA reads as TGCAGCGTTTCCGGGACGAGAAACGAGCAGTACTTC.

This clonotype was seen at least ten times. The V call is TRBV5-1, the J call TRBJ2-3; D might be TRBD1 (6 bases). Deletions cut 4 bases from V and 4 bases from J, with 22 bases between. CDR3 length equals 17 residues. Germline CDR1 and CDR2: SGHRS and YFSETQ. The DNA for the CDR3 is TGCGCCAGCAGCCGATCTCCACAGGGTTCTAACGCAGATACGCAGTATTTT. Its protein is CASSRSPQGSNADTQYF.

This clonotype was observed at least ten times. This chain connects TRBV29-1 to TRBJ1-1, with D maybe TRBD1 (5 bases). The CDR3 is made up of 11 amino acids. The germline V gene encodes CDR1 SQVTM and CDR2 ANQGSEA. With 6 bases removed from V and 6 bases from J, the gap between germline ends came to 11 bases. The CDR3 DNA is TGCAGCGTGCACACGACAGCTGAAGCTTTCTTT. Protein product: CSVHTTAEAFF.

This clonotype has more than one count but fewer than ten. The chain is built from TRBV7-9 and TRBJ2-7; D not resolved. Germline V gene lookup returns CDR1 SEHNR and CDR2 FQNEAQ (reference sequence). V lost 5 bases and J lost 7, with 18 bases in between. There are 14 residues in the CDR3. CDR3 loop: CASSSPASKGEQYF. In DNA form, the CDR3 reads TGTGCCAGCAGCAGTCCGGCTTCTAAAGGGGAGCAGTACTTC.

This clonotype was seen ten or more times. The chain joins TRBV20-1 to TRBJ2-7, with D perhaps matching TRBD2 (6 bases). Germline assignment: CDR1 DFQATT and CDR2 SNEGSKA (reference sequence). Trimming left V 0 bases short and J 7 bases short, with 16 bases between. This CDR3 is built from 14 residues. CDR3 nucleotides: TGCAGTGCTAGAGATTGGAAAGGGGCGGGGGAGCAGTACTTC. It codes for CSARDWKGAGEQYF.

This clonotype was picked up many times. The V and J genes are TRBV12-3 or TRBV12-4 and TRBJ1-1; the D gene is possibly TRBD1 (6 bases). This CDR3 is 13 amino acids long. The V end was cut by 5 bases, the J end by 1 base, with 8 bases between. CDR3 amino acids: CASSKGGNTEAFF. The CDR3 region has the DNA TGTGCCAGCAGTAAGGGGGGGAACACTGAAGCTTTCTTT.

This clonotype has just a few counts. CDR3 DNA sequence: TGTGCCAGCAGGAATCTCTACGAGCAGTACTTC. Amino acid sequence: CASRNLYEQYF. The rearrangement joins TRBV6-2 or TRBV6-3 to TRBJ2-7, with D uncertain. Germline-derived CDR1 and CDR2 are MNHEY and SVGEGT. The V end lost 6 bases, the J end lost 3 bases, and 6 bases lay between the germline ends. The CDR3 contains 11 residues.

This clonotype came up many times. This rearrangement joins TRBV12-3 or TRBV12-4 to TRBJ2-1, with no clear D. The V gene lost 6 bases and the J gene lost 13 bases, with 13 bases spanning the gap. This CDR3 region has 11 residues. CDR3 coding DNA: TGTGCCAGCAGCTTGTACCAGGAACAGTTCTTC. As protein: CASSLYQEQFF.

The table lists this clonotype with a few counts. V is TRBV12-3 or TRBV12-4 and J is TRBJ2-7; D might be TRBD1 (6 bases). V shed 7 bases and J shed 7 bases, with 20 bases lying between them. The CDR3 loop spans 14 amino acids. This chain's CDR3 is CASNLRGTLGEQYF. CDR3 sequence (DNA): TGTGCCAGCAACTTAAGGGGGACATTGGGGGAGCAGTACTTC.

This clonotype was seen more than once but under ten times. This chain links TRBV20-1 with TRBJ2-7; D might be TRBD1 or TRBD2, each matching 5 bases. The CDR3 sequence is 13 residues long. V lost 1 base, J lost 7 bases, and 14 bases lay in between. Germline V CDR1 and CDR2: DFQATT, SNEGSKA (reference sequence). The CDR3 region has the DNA TGCAGTGCTAGAGTCCTAGCAGGGCGGGAGCAGTACTTC. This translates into CSARVLAGREQYF.

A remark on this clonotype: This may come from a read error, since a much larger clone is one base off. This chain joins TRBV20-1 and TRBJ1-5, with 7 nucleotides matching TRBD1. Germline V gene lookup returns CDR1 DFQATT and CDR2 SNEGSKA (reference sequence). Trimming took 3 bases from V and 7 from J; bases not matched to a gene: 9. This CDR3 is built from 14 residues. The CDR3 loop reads CSASSPDRRQPQHF. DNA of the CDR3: TGCAGTGCTAGTTCTCCGGACAGGAGACAGCCCCAGCATTTT.

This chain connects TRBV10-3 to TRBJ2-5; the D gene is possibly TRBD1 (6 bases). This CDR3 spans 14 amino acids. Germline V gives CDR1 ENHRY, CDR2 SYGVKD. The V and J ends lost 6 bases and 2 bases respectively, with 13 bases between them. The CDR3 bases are TGTGCCATCAGGACCGACAGGTTGCAAGAGACCCAGTACTTC. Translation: CAIRTDRLQETQYF.

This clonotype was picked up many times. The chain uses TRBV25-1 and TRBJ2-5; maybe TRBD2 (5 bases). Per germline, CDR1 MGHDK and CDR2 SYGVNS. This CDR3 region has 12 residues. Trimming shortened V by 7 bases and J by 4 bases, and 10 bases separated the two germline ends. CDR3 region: CASTLDGETQYF. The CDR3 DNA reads TGTGCCAGCACACTAGACGGAGAGACCCAGTACTTC.

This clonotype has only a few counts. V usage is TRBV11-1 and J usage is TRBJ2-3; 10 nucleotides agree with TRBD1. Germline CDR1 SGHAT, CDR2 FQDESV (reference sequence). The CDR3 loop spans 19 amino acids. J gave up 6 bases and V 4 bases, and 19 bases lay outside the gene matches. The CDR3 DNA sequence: TGTGCCAGCAGCTCAAGACGGGACAGGGGACTCACCCGAAGGGATACGCAGTATTTT. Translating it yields CASSSRRDRGLTRRDTQYF. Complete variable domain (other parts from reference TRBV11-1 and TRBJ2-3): EAEVAQSPRYKITEKSQAVAFWCDPISGHATLYWYRQILGQGPELLVQFQDESVVDDSQLPKDRFSAERLKGVDSTLKIQPAELGDSAMYLCASSSRRDRGLTRRDTQYFGPGTRLTVL.

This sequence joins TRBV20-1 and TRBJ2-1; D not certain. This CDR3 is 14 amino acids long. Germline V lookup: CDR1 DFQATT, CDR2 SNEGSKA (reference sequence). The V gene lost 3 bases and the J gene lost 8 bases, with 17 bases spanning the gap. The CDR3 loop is CSARDPGPLDEQFF. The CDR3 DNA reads TGCAGTGCTAGGGATCCCGGGCCCCTGGATGAGCAGTTCTTC.

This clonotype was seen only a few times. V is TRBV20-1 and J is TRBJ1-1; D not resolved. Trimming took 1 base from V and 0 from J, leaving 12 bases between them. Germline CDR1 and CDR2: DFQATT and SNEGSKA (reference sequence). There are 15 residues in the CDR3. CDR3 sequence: CSARVPSTLNTEAFF. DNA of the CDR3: TGCAGTGCTAGAGTACCGAGTACCTTGAACACTGAAGCTTTCTTT.